Sequencing of this TCR beta chain was carried out in a study of blood T cell repertoires in COVID-19. After removal of 5 bases from V and 3 bases from J, the junction contained 7 bases not matched to a gene. Germline lookup yields CDR1 SGHTA and CDR2 FQGNSA. The CDR3 runs 15 residues. The assay was immunoSEQ multiplex PCR, and TCRdb's table has in-frame clones only and misses some. The data hold 200,000 to 250,000 clones, with 82% observed a single time. The origin of this receptor is a man aged 35 to 55 who had recovered from COVID-19. The genes are TRBV7-2 and TRBJ2-4; TRBD2 agrees at 7 bases. Input material: PBMCs or T cells enriched from blood (not recorded which). CDR3 bases: TGTGCCAGCAGCACGATCAGGGAGGGCAAAAACATTCAGTACTTC. Its protein product is CASSTIREGKNIQYF. Looking up the rest from reference TRBV7-2 and TRBJ2-4 gives the full variable domain: GAGVSQSPSNKVTEKGKDVELRCDPISGHTALYWYRQSLGQGLEFLIYFQGNSAPDKSGLPSDRFSAERTGGSVSTLTIQRTQQEDSAVYLCASSTIREGKNIQYFGAGTRLSVL.